These 12 T cell receptor beta chains share one sample of origin, sequenced in a study of cytomegalovirus exposure and HLA in healthy donors. PCR was performed using 60 Vbeta and 13 Jbeta primers. The table came from immunoSEQ multiplex PCR; TCRdb's copy has only in-frame clones and leaves some out. In the table there are 170,000 or so clones, under 85% of which are singletons. Specimen: PBMCs. The receptors shown here come from a man younger than 30 in good health and CMV-seronegative.

Remarks on this clone: One junction end disagrees with the germline gene, perhaps due to a read error. V is TRBV7-9 and J is TRBJ2-1, with unresolved D. The CDR3 sequence is 11 residues long. Germline CDR1 SEHNR, CDR2 FQNEAQ (reference sequence). The chain's CDR3 is CSSSLVIEQFF. CDR3 in DNA: TGTTCCAGCAGCTTAGTCATCGAGCAGTTCTTC.

V is TRBV29-1 and J is TRBJ2-5; TRBD2 might be the D (6 bases). Per the germline V gene, CDR1 is SQVTM and CDR2 is ANQGSEA. CDR3 length equals 12 residues. Trimming left V 4 bases short and J 5 bases short, with 11 bases between. CDR3 in amino acids: CSVGESGETQYF. CDR3 sequence (DNA): TGCAGCGTTGGTGAGAGCGGGGAGACCCAGTACTTC.

The chain has TRBV27 and TRBJ2-1; D gene unclear. The germline V and J ends were trimmed by 6 bases and 2 bases, with 5 bases remaining between them. Per the germline V gene, CDR1 is MNHEY and CDR2 is SMNVEV (reference sequence). This CDR3 has 12 residues. CDR3 protein: CASSPTYNEQFF. In DNA, the CDR3 is TGTGCCAGCAGCCCTACCTACAATGAGCAGTTCTTC.

CDR3: CASSFQTGEDLNEQYF. CDR3 nucleotides: TGTGCCAGCAGCTTCCAGACAGGGGAGGATCTGAACGAGCAGTACTTC. The chain combines TRBV9 with TRBJ2-7, with TRBD1 matching 8 bases. The V and J ends lost 4 bases and 5 bases, in that order; junction bases with no gene match: 14. The V gene's germline CDR1 is SGDLS and CDR2 YYNGEE. The CDR3 covers 16 residues.

This clone turned up a few times. The gene calls are TRBV18 and TRBJ1-4; D remains ambiguous. This CDR3 has 14 amino acids. Between the trimmed V and J ends, which lost 6 bases and 8 bases, there was a span of 16 bases. Germline CDR1 is KGHSH and CDR2 is LQKENI. CDR3 in amino acids: CASSLAGIREKLFF. The CDR3 nucleotides read TGTGCCAGCTCCTTAGCTGGTATTCGGGAAAAACTGTTTTTT.

The V gene is TRBV5-1, the J gene TRBJ2-2, with D perhaps matching TRBD2 (5 bases). V was shortened by 1 base and J by 3 bases, with 13 bases between the two germline ends. The CDR3 consists of 16 residues. CDR1 and CDR2 from the germline V gene are SGHRS and YFSETQ. CDR3 coding DNA: TGCGCCAGCAGCTTGTCCGGTCGGAGGTACACCGGGGAGCTGTTTTTT. As protein: CASSLSGRRYTGELFF.

The genes are TRBV10-3 and TRBJ2-1, with D maybe TRBD2 (7 bases). Trimming removed 8 bases from V and 9 bases from J, with 23 bases in between. The CDR3 has 15 amino acids. Germline CDR1 reads ENHRY; CDR2 reads SYGVKD. CDR3 nucleotide sequence: TGTGCCATCTATGGGGGCGGGGGACGCCGAGGTGAGCAGTTCTTC. It codes for CAIYGGGGRRGEQFF.

The gene calls are TRBV2 and TRBJ1-2; D is possibly TRBD1 (6 bases). Per germline, CDR1 SNHLY and CDR2 FYNNEI. Deletions cut 6 bases from V and 8 bases from J, with 10 bases between. The CDR3 totals 11 residues. The CDR3 reads CASSGRGGYTF. CDR3 coding DNA: TGTGCCAGCAGCGGCAGGGGCGGCTACACCTTC.

The chain combines TRBV7-8 with TRBJ1-5; TRBD1 might be the D (6 bases). Trimming cost V 3 bases and J 7 bases, with 13 bases left between them. The CDR3 runs to 14 residues. CDR1 SGHVS and CDR2 FQNEAQ come from the germline V gene. For the CDR3, the DNA is TGTGCCAGCAGCTTCGGGCGACAGGTCCAGCCCCAGCATTTT. It codes for CASSFGRQVQPQHF.

V is TRBV19 and J is TRBJ2-2, with 8 positions matching TRBD2. Germline lookup yields CDR1 LNHDA and CDR2 SQIVND (reference sequence). This CDR3 is built from 16 residues. Trimming removed 1 base from V and 9 bases from J; junction bases left unmatched: 10. CDR3 region: CASSIGPGTSLRELFF. The CDR3 nucleotides read TGTGCCAGTAGTATAGGTCCCGGGACTAGTTTGCGGGAGCTGTTTTTT.

The chain is built from TRBV28 and TRBJ1-4; 7 positions match TRBD1. The CDR3 covers 15 residues. Trimming took 2 bases from V and 8 from J; bases not matched to a gene: 8. Germline CDR1 reads MDHEN; CDR2 reads SYDVKM. The CDR3: CASSLRGGTVEKLFF. In nucleotides, the CDR3 is TGTGCCAGCAGTTTAAGGGGTGGGACAGTCGAAAAACTGTTTTTT.

The chain joins TRBV5-1 to TRBJ2-5, with 7 bases that match TRBD1. Unmatched junction bases numbered 6, after V lost 3 bases and J lost 4 bases. The germline V gene has CDR1 SGHRS and CDR2 YFSETQ. The CDR3 runs to 14 residues. The CDR3 bases are TGCGCCAGCAGCTCGGGACAGTTGGGAGAGACCCAGTACTTC. Encoded protein: CASSSGQLGETQYF.